This T cell receptor (beta chain) is from a study of CD8+ T cells in alopecia areata listed by TCRdb under 2018. Some background on the complete study: The treated patients, all with moderate-to-severe alopecia areata, were enrolled in an open-label pilot trial of oral tofacitinib given at 5 to 10 mg twice daily. RNA came from the PAXgene miRNA kit for fixed scalp, the miRNeasy kit for PBMCs, and the RNeasy kit for mouse skin. immunoSEQ multiplex PCR using 35 Vbeta forward primers and 13 Jbeta reverse primers was used to amplify TCRbeta CDR3 regions. On the human side, TCRbeta sequencing was run on scalp tissue and on sorted CD4+ and CD8+ peripheral blood T cells from healthy controls and from alopecia areata patients with either patchy or totalis/universalis disease. Scalp clonality was compared across normal scalp (n=4), patchy alopecia areata scalp (n=8), and alopecia totalis/universalis scalp (n=8). Patients on tofacitinib were biopsied at baseline and after 4 and 24 weeks of treatment, and several of the patients also had a later scalp biopsy. Patients stayed on tofacitinib for 6 to 18 months and then had 6 months of follow-up off drug so that delayed response and recurrence could be assessed. The study used high-throughput TCRbeta sequencing to examine T cell clonal expansion in alopecia areata, in both the C3H/HeJ mouse model and human patients. For the treated patients, the SALT score, which quantifies what percentage of scalp surface area is affected, served as the measure of disease severity.

Broader findings and caveats from the paper: Many expanded lesional clones persisted in scalp and blood during tofacitinib treatment, which may partly explain relapse after stopping treatment. Shared TCR sequences between patients were less evident than in mice, which may be partly attributable to HLA diversity in the patient population. Tofacitinib significantly lowered scalp clonality and the number of expanded CD8+ clones among the top 100 scalp clones. Lesional scalp, especially in alopecia totalis/universalis, showed higher clonality and more expanded CD8+ clones than normal scalp, suggesting antigenic drive. Resident alphabeta T cells in normal human skin are also sequenced, complicating scalp TCR repertoire analysis, unlike mouse skin dominated by gammadelta T cells. The treated cohort was small, with a single nonresponder, so links between baseline CD8+ expansion and response need larger studies.

The germline V gene supplies CDR1 MNHEY and CDR2 SVGAGI. The CDR3, cysteine through phenylalanine, is 15 amino acids long. The retained sequence is limited to the CDR3, 45 bases, with the frame set at the first base. Germline trimming amounts to 4 bases on V and 8 bases on J, with 9 as the count of junction bases outside the gene matches. Note on this clone: The target of this receptor is not known. Per-nucleotide qualities are absent, and no much larger clonotype sits a single base away.

The treatment or condition label here, explained by the study, means: oral pan-JAK inhibitor, 5-10 mg twice daily. Peripheral blood and lesional scalp punch biopsies were obtained from patients with alopecia areata. PBMCs were separated by density centrifugation and stained for CD3, CD4 and CD8, after which CD4+ and CD8+ T cells were sorted on a FACSAria. The library was built by means of the immunoSEQ multiplex PCR assay. RNA was extracted from all samples and reverse transcribed into cDNA, which served as template for TCR sequencing. SuperScript III was used to make first-strand cDNA, primed with a 2:1 mix of oligo-dT and random hexamers. A synthetic immune receptor repertoire was used to measure amplification bias, and any remaining bias was corrected computationally. Concerning the study's data processing: Raw reads were preprocessed for error removal, and CDR3 was defined according to IMGT conventions as running from the conserved cysteine to phenylalanine. Clonality was computed by normalizing Shannon entropy by log2 of the number of productive unique TCRs and subtracting the result from 1. Whether each scalp clone was CD4 or CD8 was inferred by checking scalp TCRbeta sequences against the CD4 and CD8 repertoires from sorted blood. Drawn from immuneACCESS, this table holds only the in-frame rearrangements with V and J called that TCRdb kept. Clones are partly lost; checked studies trace under half to an unresolved V gene and leave the rest unexplained. That table is the source of V, J and clone size, and D and trimming were worked out from the DNA. In this sample the table shows around 190,000 clones, roughly 60% of which occur a single time. Roughly 1.3% of the sample is held by the ten biggest clonotypes.

The chain couples TRBV6-5 to TRBJ2-1; the junction holds 9 bases that match TRBD1. Sample: CD4+ T cells sorted from blood, taken at roughly week 49, from a patient treated with tofacitinib. This sequence originates from a human donor with alopecia areata. The CDR3 has the sequence CASSSPGTGRDEQFF. The nucleotides read TGTGCCAGCAGTTCTCCCGGGACAGGGAGGGATGAGCAGTTCTTC.